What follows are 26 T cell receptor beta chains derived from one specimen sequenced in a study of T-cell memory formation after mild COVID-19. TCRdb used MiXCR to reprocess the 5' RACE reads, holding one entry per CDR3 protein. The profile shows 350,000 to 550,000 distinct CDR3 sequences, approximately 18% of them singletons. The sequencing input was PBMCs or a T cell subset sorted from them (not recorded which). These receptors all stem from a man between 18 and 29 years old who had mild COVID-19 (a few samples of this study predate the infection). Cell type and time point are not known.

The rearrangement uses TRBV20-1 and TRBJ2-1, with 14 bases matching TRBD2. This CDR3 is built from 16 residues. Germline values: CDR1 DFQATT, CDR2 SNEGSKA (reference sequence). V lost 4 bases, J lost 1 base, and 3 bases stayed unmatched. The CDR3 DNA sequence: TGCAGTGCTATGGGACTAGCGGGGGTTTCCTACAATGAGCAGTTCTTC. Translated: CSAMGLAGVSYNEQFF.

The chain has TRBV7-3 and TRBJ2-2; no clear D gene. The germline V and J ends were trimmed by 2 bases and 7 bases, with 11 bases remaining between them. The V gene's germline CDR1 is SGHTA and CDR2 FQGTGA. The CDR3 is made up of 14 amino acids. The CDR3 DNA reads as TGTGCCAGCAGCTTAGGGCTTTCTAGCGGGGAGCTGTTTTTT. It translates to CASSLGLSSGELFF.

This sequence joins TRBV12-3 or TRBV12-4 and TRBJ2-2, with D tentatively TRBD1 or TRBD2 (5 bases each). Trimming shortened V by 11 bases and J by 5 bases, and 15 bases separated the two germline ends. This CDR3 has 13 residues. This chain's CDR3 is CASGPRTTGELFF. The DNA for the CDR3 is TGTGCCTCGGGGCCCCGAACTACCGGGGAGCTGTTTTTT.

CDR3 DNA: TGTGCCAGCAGCACAGGATCCGAGCAGTACTTC. Its translation is CASSTGSEQYF. The rearrangement uses TRBV12-3 or TRBV12-4 and TRBJ2-7; D may be TRBD1 (5 bases). Deletions cut 6 bases from V and 6 bases from J, with 9 bases between. The CDR3 is 11 residues long.

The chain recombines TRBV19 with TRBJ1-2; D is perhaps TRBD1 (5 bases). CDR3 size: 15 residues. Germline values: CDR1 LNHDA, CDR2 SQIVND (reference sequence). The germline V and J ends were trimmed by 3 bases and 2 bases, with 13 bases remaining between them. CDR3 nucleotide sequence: TGTGCCAGTAGTATCCCGGAGGGGCCCAACTATGGCTACACCTTC. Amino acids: CASSIPEGPNYGYTF. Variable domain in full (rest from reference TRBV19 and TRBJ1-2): DGGITQSPKYLFRKEGQNVTLSCEQNLNHDAMYWYRQDPGQGLRLIYYSQIVNDFQKGDIAEGYSVSREKKESFPLTVTSAQKNPTAFYLCASSIPEGPNYGYTFGSGTRLTVV.

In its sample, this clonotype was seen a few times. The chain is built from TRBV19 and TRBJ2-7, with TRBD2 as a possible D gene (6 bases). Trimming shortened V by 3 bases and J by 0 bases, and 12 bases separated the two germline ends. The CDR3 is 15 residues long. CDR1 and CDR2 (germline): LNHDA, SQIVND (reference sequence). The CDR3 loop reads CASSIGDSGSYEQYF. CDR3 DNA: TGTGCCAGTAGTATCGGGGACTCAGGCTCCTACGAGCAGTACTTC.

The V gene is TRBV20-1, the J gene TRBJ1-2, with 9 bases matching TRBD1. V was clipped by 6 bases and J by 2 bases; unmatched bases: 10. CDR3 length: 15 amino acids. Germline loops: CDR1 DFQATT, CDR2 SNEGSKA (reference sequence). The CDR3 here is CSAMGQGIWNYGYTF. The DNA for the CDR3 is TGCAGTGCCATGGGACAGGGAATTTGGAACTATGGCTACACCTTC.

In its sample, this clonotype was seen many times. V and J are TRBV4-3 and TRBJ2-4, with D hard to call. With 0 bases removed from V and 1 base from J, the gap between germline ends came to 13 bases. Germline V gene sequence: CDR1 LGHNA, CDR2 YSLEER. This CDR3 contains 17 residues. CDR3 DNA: TGCGCCAGCAGCCAAGATCTAGGCTACGGGGCCAAAAACATTCAGTACTTC. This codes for CASSQDLGYGAKNIQYF.

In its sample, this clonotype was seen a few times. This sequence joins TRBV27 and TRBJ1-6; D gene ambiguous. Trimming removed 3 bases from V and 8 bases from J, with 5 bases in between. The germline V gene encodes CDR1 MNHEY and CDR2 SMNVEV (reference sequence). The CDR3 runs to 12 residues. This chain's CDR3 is CASSFFDSPLHF. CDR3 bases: TGTGCCAGCAGTTTTTTTGATTCACCCCTCCACTTT.

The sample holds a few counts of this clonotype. The CDR3 region is CASSQDLGAMGNTIYF. The DNA of the CDR3 is TGTGCCAGCAGCCAAGATCTGGGGGCGATGGGAAACACCATATATTTT. J is TRBJ1-3 and V is TRBV4-2, with D possibly being TRBD1 (6 bases). Germline values: CDR1 LGHNA, CDR2 YNFKEQ. The ends were cut back, 0 bases at V and 4 bases at J, with 13 bases in the middle. There are 16 residues in the CDR3.

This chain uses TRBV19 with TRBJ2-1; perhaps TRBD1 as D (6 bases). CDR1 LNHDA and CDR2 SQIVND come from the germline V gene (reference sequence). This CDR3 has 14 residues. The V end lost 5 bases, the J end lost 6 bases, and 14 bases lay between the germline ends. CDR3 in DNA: TGTGCCAGTAGTGTTGGGACACCGGGCAATGAGCAGTTCTTC. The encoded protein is CASSVGTPGNEQFF.

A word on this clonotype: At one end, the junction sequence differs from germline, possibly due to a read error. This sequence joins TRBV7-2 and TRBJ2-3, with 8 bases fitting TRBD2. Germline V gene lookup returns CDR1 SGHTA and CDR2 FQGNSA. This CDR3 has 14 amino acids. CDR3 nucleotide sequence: TGTGCCAGCAGATCGACTAGCGCGACAGATACGAAGTATTTT. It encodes CASRSTSATDTKYF. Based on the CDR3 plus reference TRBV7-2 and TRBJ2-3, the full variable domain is GAGVSQSPSNKVTEKGKDVELRCDPISGHTALYWYRQSLGQGLEFLIYFQGNSAPDKSGLPSDRFSAERTGGSVSTLTIQRTQQEDSAVYLCASRSTSATDTKYFGPGTRLTVL.

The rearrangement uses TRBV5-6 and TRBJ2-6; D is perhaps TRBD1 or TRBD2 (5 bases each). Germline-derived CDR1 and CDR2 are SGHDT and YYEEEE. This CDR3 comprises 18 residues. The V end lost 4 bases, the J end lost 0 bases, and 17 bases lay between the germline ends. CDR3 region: CASSPGPNSFSGANVLTF. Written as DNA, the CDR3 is TGTGCCAGCAGCCCGGGACCGAATTCCTTCTCTGGGGCCAACGTCCTGACTTTC.

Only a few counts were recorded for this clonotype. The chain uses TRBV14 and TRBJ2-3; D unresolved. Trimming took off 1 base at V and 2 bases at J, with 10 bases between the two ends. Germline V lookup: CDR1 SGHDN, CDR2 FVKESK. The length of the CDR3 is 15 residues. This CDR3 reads CASSQVRSSTDTQYF. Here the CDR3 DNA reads TGTGCCAGCAGCCAAGTTCGCAGTTCCACAGATACGCAGTATTTT. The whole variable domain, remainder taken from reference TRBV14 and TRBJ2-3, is EAGVTQFPSHSVIEKGQTVTLRCDPISGHDNLYWYRRVMGKEIKFLLHFVKESKQDESGMPNNRFLAERTGGTYSTLKVQPAELEDSGVYFCASSQVRSSTDTQYFGPGTRLTVL.

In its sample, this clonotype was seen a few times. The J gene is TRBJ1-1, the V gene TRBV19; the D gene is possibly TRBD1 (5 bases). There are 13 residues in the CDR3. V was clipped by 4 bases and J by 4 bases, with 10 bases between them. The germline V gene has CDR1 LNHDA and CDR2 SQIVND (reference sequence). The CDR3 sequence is CASSRGFGTEAFF. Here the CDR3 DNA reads TGTGCCAGTAGTAGGGGGTTCGGCACTGAAGCTTTCTTT.

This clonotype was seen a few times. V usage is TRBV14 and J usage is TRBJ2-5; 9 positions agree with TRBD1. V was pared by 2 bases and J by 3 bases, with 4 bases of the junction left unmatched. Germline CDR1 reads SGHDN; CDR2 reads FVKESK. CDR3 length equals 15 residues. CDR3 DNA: TGTGCCAGCAGCCAACTGGACAGGGGAAAAGAGACCCAGTACTTC. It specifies CASSQLDRGKETQYF.

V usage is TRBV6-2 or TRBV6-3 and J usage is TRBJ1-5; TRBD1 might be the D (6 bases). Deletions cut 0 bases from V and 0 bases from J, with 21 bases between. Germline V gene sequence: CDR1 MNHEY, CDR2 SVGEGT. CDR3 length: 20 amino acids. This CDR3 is CASSYSRGEQGLYSNQPQHF. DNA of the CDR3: TGTGCCAGCAGTTACTCGAGAGGGGAACAGGGCCTCTATAGCAATCAGCCCCAGCATTTT.

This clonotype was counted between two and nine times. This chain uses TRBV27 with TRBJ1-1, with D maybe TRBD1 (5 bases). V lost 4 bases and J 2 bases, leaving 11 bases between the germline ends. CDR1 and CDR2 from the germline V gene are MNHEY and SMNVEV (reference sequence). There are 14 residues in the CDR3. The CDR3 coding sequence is TGTGCCAGCAGTTATGGGGGGGGTAACACTGAAGCTTTCTTT. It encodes CASSYGGGNTEAFF.

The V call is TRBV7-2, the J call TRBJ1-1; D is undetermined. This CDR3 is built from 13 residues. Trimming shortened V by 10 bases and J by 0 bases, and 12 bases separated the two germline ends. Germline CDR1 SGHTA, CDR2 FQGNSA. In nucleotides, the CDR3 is TGTGCCACCCGGCCCGCCATGAACACTGAAGCTTTCTTT. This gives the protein CATRPAMNTEAFF. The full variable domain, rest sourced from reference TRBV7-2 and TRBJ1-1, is GAGVSQSPSNKVTEKGKDVELRCDPISGHTALYWYRQSLGQGLEFLIYFQGNSAPDKSGLPSDRFSAERTGGSVSTLTIQRTQQEDSAVYLCATRPAMNTEAFFGQGTRLTVV.

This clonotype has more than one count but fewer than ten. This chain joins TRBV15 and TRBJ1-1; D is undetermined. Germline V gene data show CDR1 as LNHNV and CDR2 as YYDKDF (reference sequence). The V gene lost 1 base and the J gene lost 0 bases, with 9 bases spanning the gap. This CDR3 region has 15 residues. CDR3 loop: CATSRGRGLNTEAFF. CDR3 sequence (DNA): TGTGCCACCAGCAGAGGACGGGGATTGAACACTGAAGCTTTCTTT.

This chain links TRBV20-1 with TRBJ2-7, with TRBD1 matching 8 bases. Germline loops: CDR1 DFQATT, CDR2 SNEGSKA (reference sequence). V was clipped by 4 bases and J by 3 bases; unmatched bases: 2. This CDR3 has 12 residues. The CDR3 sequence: CSATTGGYEQYF. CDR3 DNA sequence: TGCAGTGCTACCACAGGGGGCTACGAGCAGTACTTC.

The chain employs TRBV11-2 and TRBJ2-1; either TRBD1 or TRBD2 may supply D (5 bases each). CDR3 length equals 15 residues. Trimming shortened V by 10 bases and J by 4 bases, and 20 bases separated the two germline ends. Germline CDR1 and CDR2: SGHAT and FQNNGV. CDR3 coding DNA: TGTGCCACCACCCCCGGGACGACGCGATACAATGAGCAGTTCTTC. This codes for CATTPGTTRYNEQFF.

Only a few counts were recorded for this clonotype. The CDR3 DNA sequence: TGTGCCAGCAGACGAACAGCAGAACTTCCCTACGAGCAGTACTTC. Translation: CASRRTAELPYEQYF. The V call is TRBV6-5, the J call TRBJ2-7; D is unresolved. The germline V and J ends were trimmed by 6 bases and 2 bases, with 17 bases remaining between them. This CDR3 contains 15 residues. CDR1 is MNHEY and CDR2 is SVGAGI in the germline V gene.

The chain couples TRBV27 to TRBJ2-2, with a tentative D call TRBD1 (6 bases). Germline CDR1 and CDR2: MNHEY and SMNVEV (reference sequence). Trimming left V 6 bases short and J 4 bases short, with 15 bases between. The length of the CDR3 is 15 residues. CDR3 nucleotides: TGTGCCAGCAGCTTAGTGACAGGTAGCACCGGGGAGCTGTTTTTT. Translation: CASSLVTGSTGELFF.

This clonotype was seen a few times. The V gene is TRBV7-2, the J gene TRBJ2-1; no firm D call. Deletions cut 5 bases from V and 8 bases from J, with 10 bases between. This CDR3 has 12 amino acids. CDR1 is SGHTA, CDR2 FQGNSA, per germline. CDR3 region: CASSPQKYEQFF. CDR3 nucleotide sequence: TGTGCCAGCAGCCCCCAAAAGTATGAGCAGTTCTTC. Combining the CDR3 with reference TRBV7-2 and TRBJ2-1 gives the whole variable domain GAGVSQSPSNKVTEKGKDVELRCDPISGHTALYWYRQSLGQGLEFLIYFQGNSAPDKSGLPSDRFSAERTGGSVSTLTIQRTQQEDSAVYLCASSPQKYEQFFGPGTRLTVL.

The CDR3 DNA reads TGCAGCTACCGCCGGGGGCCGGGGGAAAAACTGTTTTTT. This gives the protein CSYRRGPGEKLFF. V and J are TRBV29-1 and TRBJ1-4, with a possible D match to TRBD1 (6 bases). There are 13 residues in the CDR3. V dropped 8 bases and J dropped 8 bases, with 18 bases sitting between them. Germline values: CDR1 SQVTM, CDR2 ANQGSEA.